Below, one TCR beta chain is given with its context. Its antigen has not been determined. Base quality data are lacking; no much larger clone is found one base away. At the junction V is shortened by 2 bases and J by 6 bases, with 11 bases in between. The germline V gene provides CDR1 SGHTA and CDR2 FQGNSA. Reading from cysteine to phenylalanine, the CDR3 counts 14 amino acids. Kept here is only the CDR3 DNA, which spans 42 bases and is read in frame from base 1. The data derive from a study of technical replicates of blood from several donors (dated by TCRdb to about 2017). Library creation used the immunoSEQ multiplex PCR assay. TCRdb took over this immuneACCESS table, retaining in-frame rearrangements with V and J assigned. Such tables are incomplete; in checked studies, under half of the missing clones stem from an unresolved V gene, and the remainder is unexplained. This sample holds 70,000 to 95,000 clones; 95% to 98% were observed only once. Clones ranked in the top ten supply around 0.28% of the sample.

Sequencing was carried out using T cells isolated from PBMCs. The sequence was obtained from a human donor in good health. This chain joins TRBV7-2 to TRBJ2-1, with the identity of the D gene unclear. The CDR3 amino acid sequence is: CASSLYLGFNEQFF. At the DNA level, the sequence is TGTGCCAGCAGCTTATACCTAGGATTCAATGAGCAGTTCTTC.